This TCR beta chain was recorded in a study of T cells after yellow fever vaccination. On the study more broadly: Each of the EM, EMRA, CM and Tscm memory subsets was sorted based on CD3, CD45RA, CCR7 and CD95.

This clonotype was counted at least ten times. The CDR3 spans 14 residues. Germline CDR1 reads SGHKS; CDR2 reads YYEKEE (reference sequence). V was cut by 2 bases and J by 4 bases, with 11 bases left in between. In making TCR cDNA, 5'RACE template switching added a universal primer site and UMIs to it. One entry per CDR3 protein, called by TCRdb with MiXCR from the 5' RACE reads. The data hold about 27,000 distinct CDR3 sequences, with around 4.3% observed a single time. Study-level results: The study re-detected most primary-vaccination clones after the booster (about 96% CD4, roughly 88% CD8).

This sequence joins TRBV5-5 and TRBJ2-3, with a tentative D call TRBD2 (5 bases). The source of this sequence is a man between 18 and 35 years old who received the YFV17D yellow fever vaccine. Here the sequenced sample was PBMCs, either bulk or a sorted T-cell subset (CD4+, CD8+, memory, or dextramer-sorted; not recorded which), taken on the day of the yellow fever booster vaccination. The CDR3 nucleotides read TGTGCCAGCAGCTTTGAGAGGGCCTCAGATACGCAGTATTTT. The encoded protein is CASSFERASDTQYF.